This TCR beta chain was retrieved from a study of tumor-infiltrating lymphocytes in localized non-small cell lung cancer. In regard to this clone: Its target is not known.

Produced via immunoSEQ multiplex PCR; TCRdb's table is partial and in-frame only. Of approximately 10,000 clones listed, 60% are singletons. The CDR3 consists of 13 residues. Looked up from germline, CDR1 is MGHRA and CDR2 is YSYEKL. Trimming took 0 bases from V and 1 from J, leaving 2 bases between them. Notes on the study in general: Only some patients had TCR sequencing, depending on available tissue.

The rearrangement uses TRBV4-1 and TRBJ2-3; D is unresolved. The sequencing sample was made of uninvolved lung tissue not adjacent to the tumor. The receptor was derived from a human donor with non-small cell lung cancer. The CDR3 DNA sequence: TGCGCCAGCAGCCAAGAGGGCACAGATACGCAGTATTTT. This encodes CASSQEGTDTQYF.